The present T cell receptor beta chain was sequenced within a study of blood T cells in healthy people across ages. Study-level findings and limits: As naive T cell percentage varied, TCR beta diversity correlated strongly with it.

This CDR3 has 16 residues. Germline lookup yields CDR1 MNHEY and CDR2 SVGAGI. Sample-barcoded 5' priming and a J-beta primer mix drove a second PCR of roughly 6 to 12 cycles. With 12 random nucleotides, a template-switch adaptor tagged each individual cDNA molecule. A single record per CDR3 protein comes from TCRdb applying MiXCR to the 5' RACE reads. The table includes about 970,000 distinct CDR3 sequences, 45% to 60% detected once. Turning to this clonotype: The antigen is unknown. The junction departs from the called germline gene at one end, perhaps through a read error.

This receptor was obtained from a woman aged 55-70 years in good health. This chain connects TRBV6-5 to TRBJ2-7, with TRBD2 as a possible D gene (5 bases). The sample consisted of blood. CDR3 DNA sequence: TGTGCCAGCAGTTACTCGATGGGTGAGGGCTCCTACGGGCAGTACTTC. Encoded protein: CASSYSMGEGSYGQYF.